Listed here are 16 T cell receptor beta chains from one sample, sequenced in a study of shared clonotypes between healthy human individuals. Data came from immunoSEQ multiplex PCR; TCRdb stores just in-frame clones and leaves some out. The sample gives about 500,000 clones, roughly four fifths of which show up once; about 12% is in the top ten. The sample was PBMCs. These receptors were obtained from a middle-aged woman in good health. Some clones in this sample may be carry-over from other donors' samples.

This clone was seen at least ten times. The V gene is TRBV4-3, the J gene TRBJ1-3; D remains unclear. This CDR3 contains 12 residues. Trimming cost V 1 base and J 9 bases, with 7 bases left between them. Germline V gene sequence: CDR1 LGHNA, CDR2 YSLEER. CDR3: CASSQGGGTIYF. The CDR3 DNA reads as TGCGCCAGCAGCCAAGGAGGCGGCACCATATATTTT.

The chain employs TRBV5-1 and TRBJ1-2, with a weak D call TRBD1 (5 bases). CDR1 and CDR2 from the germline V gene are SGHRS and YFSETQ. Trimming removed 1 base at V and 8 bases at J, with 9 bases between. The CDR3 sequence is 12 residues long. CDR3 in amino acids: CASSLMGEGYTF. The DNA of the CDR3 is TGCGCCAGCAGCTTGATGGGGGAAGGCTACACCTTC.

CDR3 residues: CAWSVEGLYEKLFF. The CDR3 bases are TGTGCCTGGAGTGTAGAGGGGCTATACGAAAAACTGTTTTTT. The V gene is TRBV30, the J gene TRBJ1-4; TRBD1 is a possible D gene (5 bases). Deletions cut 0 bases from V and 8 bases from J, with 13 bases between. There are 14 residues in the CDR3. The V gene's germline CDR1 is GTSNPN and CDR2 SVGIG (reference sequence).

The chain joins TRBV28 to TRBJ2-5; D possibly matches TRBD1 or TRBD2 (5 bases each). The CDR3 length is 16 residues. V lost 5 bases and J lost 5, with 21 bases in between. CDR1 is MDHEN, CDR2 SYDVKM, per germline. This CDR3 is CASSPVAGRPPETQYF. DNA of the CDR3: TGTGCCAGCAGTCCCGTGGCAGGGAGACCCCCCGAGACCCAGTACTTC.

This clone was observed many times. The rearrangement uses TRBV6-5 and TRBJ1-1; D is unresolved. CDR3 length: 16 amino acids. Trimming removed 0 bases at V and 1 base at J, with 12 bases between. Germline CDR1 is MNHEY and CDR2 is SVGAGI. The CDR3 protein is CASSYSGGGPNTEAFF. As DNA, the CDR3 is TGTGCCAGCAGTTACTCGGGCGGAGGACCGAACACTGAAGCTTTCTTT.

This clone was recorded once. This sequence is one base from a far larger clone and is likely a read error. J is TRBJ2-7 and V is TRBV7-8, with D uncertain. This CDR3 is 13 amino acids long. The V end lost 4 bases, the J end lost 4 bases, and 11 bases lay between the germline ends. CDR1 SGHVS and CDR2 FQNEAQ come from the germline V gene. CDR3 sequence reads: CASSCLGKYEQYF. The CDR3 nucleotides are TGTGCCAGCAGCTGCTTGGGTAAATACGAGCAGTACTTC.

In this sample, this clone turned up a few times. The rearrangement uses TRBV2 and TRBJ1-5, with D perhaps matching TRBD1 (5 bases). The CDR3 runs to 14 residues. Germline assignment: CDR1 SNHLY and CDR2 FYNNEI. With 6 bases removed from V and 0 bases from J, the gap between germline ends came to 9 bases. The CDR3 protein is CASSDSYSNQPQHF. CDR3 in DNA: TGTGCCAGCAGCGACAGTTATAGCAATCAGCCCCAGCATTTT.

As to this clone: This same CDR3 is encoded by further DNA sequences in the sample. The chain couples TRBV7-9 to TRBJ1-4; D not resolved. CDR3 length equals 11 residues. Germline V gene sequence: CDR1 SEHNR, CDR2 FQNEAQ (reference sequence). Deletions cut 1 base from V and 7 bases from J, with 1 base between. The CDR3 sequence is CASSLVEKLFF. CDR3 DNA: TGTGCCAGCAGCTTAGTTGAAAAACTGTTTTTT.

The chain carries TRBV5-1 and TRBJ2-5; D possibly uses TRBD1 or TRBD2 (5 bases each). V dropped 0 bases and J dropped 5 bases, with 14 bases sitting between them. Per germline, CDR1 SGHRS and CDR2 YFSETQ. This CDR3 region has 15 residues. The CDR3: CASSLAGTDAETQYF. The DNA of the CDR3 is TGCGCCAGCAGCTTGGCTGGGACCGACGCGGAGACCCAGTACTTC.

Remarks on this clone: This probably arose from a read error, given a far larger clone one base away. This chain uses TRBV6-6 with TRBJ1-2; no firm D call. In germline, CDR1 is MNHNY, CDR2 SVGAGI (reference sequence). This CDR3 comprises 14 residues. CDR3 loop: CDSSLDGPNYGYTF. CDR3 sequence (DNA): TGTGACAGCAGCCTTGACGGACCGAACTATGGCTACACCTTC.

The V gene is TRBV7-8, the J gene TRBJ2-1; TRBD2 is a possible D gene (6 bases). The V end lost 5 bases, the J end lost 4 bases, and 12 bases lay between the germline ends. The V gene's germline CDR1 is SGHVS and CDR2 FQNEAQ. CDR3 length: 14 residues. This chain's CDR3 is CASSVRLEYNEQFF. The CDR3 bases are TGTGCCAGCAGCGTCCGACTAGAATACAATGAGCAGTTCTTC.

With regard to this clone: This likely reflects a read error, since a far larger clone is one base away. V gene TRBV5-4 combines with J gene TRBJ1-2; D ambiguous. Trimming removed 4 bases at V and 4 bases at J, with 8 bases between. The CDR3 runs 12 residues. Germline V CDR1 and CDR2: SGHNT, YYREEE (reference sequence). The CDR3 DNA reads TGTGCCAGCAGCGATAACACCTATGGCTACACCTTC. Amino acid sequence: CASSDNTYGYTF.

This sequence joins TRBV4-2 and TRBJ2-1; D possibly corresponds to TRBD1 (5 bases). Germline V gene sequence: CDR1 LGHNA, CDR2 YNFKEQ. The CDR3 covers 15 residues. Trimming took 3 bases from V and 8 from J, leaving 17 bases between them. The DNA for the CDR3 is TGTGCCAGCAGCCAGAGGCAGCCACAGGTCGATGAGCAGTTCTTC. Amino acids: CASSQRQPQVDEQFF.

Turning to this clone: This sample includes further DNA sequences coding for the same CDR3. The chain has TRBV5-4 and TRBJ2-5, with D possibly being TRBD1 (5 bases). Germline V gives CDR1 SGHNT, CDR2 YYREEE (reference sequence). The CDR3 consists of 12 residues. V gave up 0 bases and J gave up 5 bases, with 5 bases separating them. The CDR3 region is CASSLEGETQYF. The CDR3 nucleotides are TGTGCCAGCAGCTTGGAGGGGGAGACCCAGTACTTC.

The V gene is TRBV19, the J gene TRBJ2-2, with D perhaps matching TRBD1 or TRBD2 (5 bases each). The CDR3 runs 14 residues. Germline V gene data show CDR1 as LNHDA and CDR2 as SQIVND (reference sequence). V lost 5 bases, J lost 8 bases, and 15 bases lay in between. The CDR3 DNA is TGTGCCAGTAGTTCCCCGGGACCAGGGGGGGAGCTGTTTTTT. Protein: CASSSPGPGGELFF.

This clone was seen only a few times. The chain is built from TRBV5-3 and TRBJ1-1; TRBD1 aligns across 7 bases. TRBV5-3 is an open reading frame, and its role is uncertain. V dropped 0 bases and J dropped 4; count of bases not matched to a gene: 12. This CDR3 is built from 17 residues. The DNA for the CDR3 is TGTGCCAGAAGCTTGGCCATCCGGGGGAGGGGGCGCACTGAAGCTTTCTTT. Translation: CARSLAIRGRGRTEAFF.